The rows below give T cell receptor beta chains drawn from one sample of a study of PD-1 blockade in classical Hodgkin lymphoma. Assay: immunoSEQ multiplex PCR; the TCRdb copy retains only in-frame clones and omits some. This table holds around 13,000 clones, around four fifths found once. Sample: CD8+ T cells from blood, taken at baseline. The source of these receptors is a human donor with classical Hodgkin lymphoma. The CDR3 runs from the conserved cysteine through the conserved F or W. D genes are given only for firm matches. Only some rows state a clone size, as once, few, many or a class for expanded clones.

j_call d_call clone_size v_call cdr3_nt cdr3_aa
TRBJ1-1 - - TRBV7-6 TGTGCCAGCAGGGGGCCGGACACTGAAGCTTTCTTT CASRGPDTEAFF
TRBJ1-5 TRBD1 few TRBV27 TGTGCCAGCAGTTTGGGGGGCAGGGGGCAGCCCCAGCATTTT CASSLGGRGQPQHF
TRBJ2-3 - - TRBV6-6 TGTGCCAGCAGTTACTCGCACGGGTCGGGCACGCAGTATTTT CASSYSHGSGTQYF
TRBJ2-7 TRBD1 - TRBV5-6 TGTGCCAGCAGCCGACGAGGACAGGGGAGGCGCTACGAGCAGTACTTC CASSRRGQGRRYEQYF
TRBJ1-1 - - TRBV6-1 TGTGCCAGCAGAGGAAACACTGAAGCTTTCTTT CASRGNTEAFF
TRBJ2-7 TRBD2 - TRBV27 TGTGCCAGCAGTACTAGCGGGGGGGCGACCGAGCAGTACTTC CASSTSGGATEQYF
TRBJ2-7 TRBD1 - TRBV27 TGTGCCAGCAGTTTATGGACAGGCTACGAGCAGTACTTC CASSLWTGYEQYF
TRBJ2-7 - - TRBV7-2 TGTGCCAGCAGCCCTTTCACCGGGCCAACCTACGAGCAGTACTTC CASSPFTGPTYEQYF
TRBJ2-3 - few TRBV5-5 TGTGCCAGCAGCTTGGGGGCGGCTAGCACAGATACGCAGTATTTT CASSLGAASTDTQYF
TRBJ2-7 - once TRBV27 TGTGCCAGCAGTTCCGGCCCCTTAGGGGAGCAGTACTTC CASSSGPLGEQYF
TRBJ1-2 - - TRBV28 TGTGCCAGCAGTTTTCTAACGGCTAACTATGGCTACACCTTC CASSFLTANYGYTF
TRBJ2-3 - - TRBV7-9 TGTGCCAGCAGCACGGACGCAGATACGCAGTATTTT CASSTDADTQYF
TRBJ1-3 - few TRBV7-4 TGTGCCAGCAGCTTGAAGCCGACGGGAAACACCATATATTTT CASSLKPTGNTIYF
TRBJ2-3 - - TRBV14 TGTGCCAGCAGCCAAAACCGGGACAGCACAGATACGCAGTATTTT CASSQNRDSTDTQYF
TRBJ1-2 - - TRBV5-5 TGTGCCAGCAGCGCAGGACAGTATGGCTACACCTTC CASSAGQYGYTF
TRBJ2-3 - - TRBV6-4 TGTGCCAGCAGTGAAGGTGAGGGTAGCACAGATACGCAGTATTTT CASSEGEGSTDTQYF
TRBJ2-5 - - TRBV14 TGTGCCAGCAGCCAAGACGGTGTCAGGCAAGAGACCCAGTACTTC CASSQDGVRQETQYF
TRBJ2-2 - - TRBV7-6 TGTGCCAGCACCTTGGGCGGGCAGAACACCGGGGAGCTGTTTTTT CASTLGGQNTGELFF
TRBJ2-7 TRBD1 few TRBV28 TGTGCCAGCAGTTTATACAGGGGGTTTTACGAGCAGTACTTC CASSLYRGFYEQYF